The next 14 T cell receptor beta chains were all read from a single sample in a study of T cell repertoires in cytomegalovirus infection (dated by TCRdb to between 2017 and 2020). The reads were generated on an Illumina HiSeq 1500. TCRdb reprocessed the public reads (quality trimming at Q25 with fastp, clone calling with MiXCR) and kept in-frame beta chains. A single entry per CDR3 protein holds the most common genes and DNA from its merged rows. The sample records about 830,000 distinct CDR3 sequences, roughly 33% of which are singletons. Approximately 13% of the sample goes to the ten largest clones. In light of the paper, this sample's treatment or condition label describes: in vitro stimulation with specific CMV peptide epitopes to enrich CMV-specific T cells. These TCRs' antigens remain unknown. The material sequenced was cultured CD8+ T cells from PBMCs, taken from culture after CMV antigen stimulation. The receptors were gathered from a human donor in good health (CMV status not recorded). Some clones in this sample may be carry-over from other donors' samples.

V usage is TRBV7-6 and J usage is TRBJ1-6; a weak D match, TRBD1 (6 bases). This CDR3 spans 16 amino acids. The V gene lost 5 bases and the J gene lost 7 bases, with 18 bases spanning the gap. The germline CDR1 and CDR2 sequences are SGHVS and FNYEAQ. The CDR3 spells CASSPEADRENSPLHF. The CDR3 coding sequence is TGTGCCAGCAGCCCAGAGGCGGACAGAGAAAATTCACCCCTCCACTTT.

The genes are TRBV9 and TRBJ1-2; no definite D call. The CDR3 contains 15 residues. The ends were cut back, 0 bases at V and 1 base at J, with 10 bases in the middle. Germline lookup yields CDR1 SGDLS and CDR2 YYNGEE. CDR3: CASSVAEGHNYGYTF. DNA for the CDR3: TGTGCCAGCAGCGTAGCTGAAGGTCATAACTATGGCTACACCTTC.

This clonotype was seen repeatedly, ten times or more. J is TRBJ2-6 and V is TRBV7-8; D unclear. CDR1 is SGHVS, CDR2 FQNEAQ, per germline. The CDR3 is made up of 16 amino acids. V was shortened by 1 base and J by 0 bases, with 7 bases between the two germline ends. In nucleotides, the CDR3 is TGTGCCAGCAGCTTAGAGGGCAGCTCTGGGGCCAACGTCCTGACTTTC. Protein product: CASSLEGSSGANVLTF.

This clonotype turned up a few times. The J gene is TRBJ2-5, the V gene TRBV4-1; D is perhaps TRBD1 or TRBD2 (5 bases each). There are 15 residues in the CDR3. CDR1 MGHRA and CDR2 YSYEKL come from the germline V gene. V gave up 3 bases and J gave up 0 bases, with 11 bases separating them. The CDR3 sequence is CASSQGWGYQETQYF. The CDR3 DNA sequence: TGCGCCAGCAGCCAGGGCTGGGGGTACCAAGAGACCCAGTACTTC.

This clonotype showed up many times. This rearrangement joins TRBV7-2 to TRBJ1-5, with D unresolved. This CDR3 has 17 amino acids. The V and J ends lost 5 bases and 0 bases respectively, with 17 bases between them. Germline values: CDR1 SGHTA, CDR2 FQGNSA. CDR3 DNA sequence: TGTGCCAGCAGCCCCTGGGGAGAGGACTATAGCAATCAGCCCCAGCATTTT. It codes for CASSPWGEDYSNQPQHF.

The sample holds one count of this clonotype. The CDR3 sequence: CASSLGVGSSTDTQYF. The CDR3 nucleotides are TGCGCCAGCAGCTTGGGAGTGGGGTCTAGCACAGATACGCAGTATTTT. The chain uses TRBV5-1 and TRBJ2-3; no clear D. CDR1 SGHRS and CDR2 YFSETQ come from the germline V gene. The germline V and J ends were trimmed by 0 bases and 0 bases, with 11 bases remaining between them. This CDR3 has 16 residues.

The chain uses TRBV27 and TRBJ2-7; possibly TRBD1 or TRBD2 for D (5 bases each). The CDR3 covers 13 residues. Germline V gives CDR1 MNHEY, CDR2 SMNVEV (reference sequence). V lost 4 bases and J 2 bases, leaving 9 bases between the germline ends. The CDR3 is CASSWGTPYEQYF. DNA of the CDR3: TGTGCCAGCAGTTGGGGGACCCCCTACGAGCAGTACTTC.

This clonotype was observed a handful of times. One end of the junction does not line up with germline, which may come from a read error. V and J are TRBV5-3 and TRBJ1-2; D is undetermined. TRBV5-3 is an ORF, and what it does is uncertain. CDR3 length: 18 residues. CDR3 coding DNA: TGTGCCAGCAGCTTGGATTTGGGAGCTCATCCTCATAACTATGGCTACACCTTC. Protein sequence: CASSLDLGAHPHNYGYTF.

This clonotype was counted between two and nine times. This chain links TRBV6-1 with TRBJ1-4, with D unclear. Germline V gene sequence: CDR1 MNHNS, CDR2 SASEGT. The CDR3 loop spans 13 amino acids. Trimming shortened V by 6 bases and J by 5 bases, and 10 bases separated the two germline ends. The CDR3 spells CASRMGLNEKLFF. CDR3 DNA sequence: TGTGCCAGCAGGATGGGTCTAAATGAAAAACTGTTTTTT.

This rearrangement joins TRBV5-1 to TRBJ1-6, with D uncertain. The germline V gene has CDR1 SGHRS and CDR2 YFSETQ. The ends were cut back, 5 bases at V and 0 bases at J, with 9 bases in the middle. CDR3 length: 15 residues. DNA for the CDR3: TGCGCCAGCAGGCGGGAGAGCTCCTATAATTCACCCCTCCACTTT. Translated, it gives CASRRESSYNSPLHF.

The rearrangement uses TRBV20-1 and TRBJ2-7; 7 bases are a match to TRBD1. The CDR3 loop spans 13 amino acids. Germline CDR1 and CDR2: DFQATT and SNEGSKA (reference sequence). J gave up 4 bases and V 3 bases, and 6 bases lay outside the gene matches. CDR3 DNA: TGCAGTGCTAGGCCTACAGGGGATTACGAGCAGTACGTC. Protein sequence: CSARPTGDYEQYV.

The chain recombines TRBV5-6 with TRBJ2-3; 7 positions match TRBD2. J gave up 11 bases and V 3 bases, and 9 bases lay outside the gene matches. This CDR3 has 13 amino acids. Germline values: CDR1 SGHDT, CDR2 YYEEEE. CDR3 residues: CASSSTSFERQYF. The CDR3 region has the DNA TGTGCCAGCAGCTCGACTAGCTTCGAAAGGCAGTATTTT. Based on the CDR3 plus reference TRBV5-6 and TRBJ2-3, the full variable domain is DAGVTQSPTHLIKTRGQQVTLRCSPKSGHDTVSWYQQALGQGPQFIFQYYEEEERQRGNFPDRFSGHQFPNYSSELNVNALLLGDSALYLCASSSTSFERQYFGPGTRLTVL.

This clonotype was detected only a few times. The V gene is TRBV12-3 or TRBV12-4, the J gene TRBJ2-7; tentative D call: TRBD1 (6 bases). V lost 3 bases to trimming and J lost 7 bases, with 13 bases between them. The CDR3 covers 13 residues. CDR3 in DNA: TGTGCCAGCAGTTTCACAGGGTCGGGAGAGCAGTACGTC. Amino acids: CASSFTGSGEQYV.

This clonotype was observed a single time. This chain links TRBV29-1 with TRBJ2-7; tentative D call: TRBD2 (5 bases). This CDR3 contains 13 residues. Per the germline V gene, CDR1 is SQVTM and CDR2 is ANQGSEA. V was trimmed by 5 bases and J by 2 bases, leaving 13 bases between them. This CDR3 is CSVRGPRTYEQYF. The CDR3 coding sequence is TGCAGCGTTCGAGGGCCGAGAACCTACGAGCAGTACTTC.